This TCR beta chain was documented in a study of blood T cell repertoires in COVID-19. The wider study: The United States, Italy and Spain were the sources of the acute and convalescent COVID-19 samples. T cells, B-cell-depleted T cells, or PBMCs supplied cDNA or gDNA.

The CDR3 runs to 14 residues. The germline V gene has CDR1 LNHNV and CDR2 YYDKDF (reference sequence). Trimming stripped 0 bases from V and 7 bases from J, with 12 bases between. Original data processing: How many nucleated cells were present was estimated from reference gene primer amplification. Assay: immunoSEQ multiplex PCR; the TCRdb copy retains only in-frame clones and omits some. The D gene and trimming were derived from the DNA, and the V and J assignments and clone size from that table. This sample has around 26,000 clones, with about 92% found just once. This chain connects TRBV15 to TRBJ1-2; weak D call: TRBD1 (5 bases). The sample comprised peripheral blood. The source is a human donor in a cohort sampled during active COVID-19. The CDR3 nucleotides are TGTGCCACCAGCAGAGATACTGGGGCGGCTGGCTACACCTTC. Translation gives CATSRDTGAAGYTF.